This T cell receptor beta chain comes out of a study of T-cell memory formation after mild COVID-19. This clonotype appeared a few times. Trimming cost V 2 bases and J 2 bases; bases outside gene matches: 11. The CDR3 totals 17 residues. Per germline, CDR1 KGHSH and CDR2 LQKENI. TCRalpha and TCRbeta libraries used 5'RACE with constant-segment primers and UMIs. Each CDR3 protein is one row after TCRdb ran MiXCR on the 5' RACE reads. The table records under 600,000 distinct CDR3 sequences, about 22% of them present only once. The source is an adult woman who had mild COVID-19 (a few samples of this study predate the infection). Cell type and time point are not known. The chain recombines TRBV18 with TRBJ1-2, with 7 bases lining up with TRBD1. The specimen sequenced was PBMCs or a T cell subset sorted from them (not recorded which). As DNA, the CDR3 is TGTGCCAGCTCACCAAGCCTCGGGACAGTCCGGAACTATGGCTACACCTTC. This codes for CASSPSLGTVRNYGYTF.